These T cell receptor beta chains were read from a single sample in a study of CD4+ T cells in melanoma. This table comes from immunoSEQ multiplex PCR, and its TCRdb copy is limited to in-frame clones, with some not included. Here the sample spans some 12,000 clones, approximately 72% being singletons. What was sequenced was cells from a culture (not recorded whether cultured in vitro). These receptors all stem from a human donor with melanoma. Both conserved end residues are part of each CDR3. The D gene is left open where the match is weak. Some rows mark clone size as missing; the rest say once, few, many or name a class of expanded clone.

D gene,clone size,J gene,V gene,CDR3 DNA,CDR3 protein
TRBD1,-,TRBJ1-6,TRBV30,TGTGCCTGGAGACGACAGGGGTTAAGCAATTCACCCCTCCACTTT,CAWRRQGLSNSPLHF
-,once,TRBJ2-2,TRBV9,TGTGCCAGCAGCGTCGGTCCTAACACCGGGGAGCTGTTTTTT,CASSVGPNTGELFF
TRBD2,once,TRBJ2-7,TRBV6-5,TGTGCCAGCAGTAGGCGGGGCGGGGAGGGAGAGCAGTACTTC,CASSRRGGEGEQYF
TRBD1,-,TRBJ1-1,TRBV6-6,TGTGCCAGCTCTAGACAGGGGAACACTGAAGCTTTCTTT,CASSRQGNTEAFF
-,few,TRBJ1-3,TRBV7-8,TGTGCCAGCAGCCGGGAACTCTCTGGAAACACCATATATTTT,CASSRELSGNTIYF
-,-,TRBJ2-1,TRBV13,TGTGCCAGCAGCTTAGACCCCTCCGTATTCGGGGCCTACAATGAGCAGTTCTTC,CASSLDPSVFGAYNEQFF
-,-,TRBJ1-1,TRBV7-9,TGTGCCAGCAGCTTAAATCTACCGCAGAACACTGAAGCTTTCTTT,CASSLNLPQNTEAFF
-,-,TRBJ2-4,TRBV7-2,TGTGCCAGCAAACAGGGAGGGTTGGACATTCAGTACTTC,CASKQGGLDIQYF
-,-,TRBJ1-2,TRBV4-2,TGTGCCAGCAGCCAAGGGCAGTCTAACTATGGCTACACCTTC,CASSQGQSNYGYTF
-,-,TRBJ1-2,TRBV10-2,TGCGCCAGCCGACCACTCCAGGGAAGAGGTGGCTACACCTTC,CASRPLQGRGGYTF
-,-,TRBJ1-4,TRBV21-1,TGTGCCAGCAGGACGACAGGATGTGAAAAACTGTTTTTT,CASRTTGCEKLFF
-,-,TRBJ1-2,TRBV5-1,TGCGCCAGCAGCTTGACAGGGACGGGTGGCTACACCTTC,CASSLTGTGGYTF
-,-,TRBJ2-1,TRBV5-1,TGCGCCAGCAGCCGAACCCCGGGGGATGAGCAGTTCTTC,CASSRTPGDEQFF
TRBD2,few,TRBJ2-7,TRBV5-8,TGTGCCAGCAGCTTGCCTAGCGGGGATACCTACGAGCAGTACTTC,CASSLPSGDTYEQYF
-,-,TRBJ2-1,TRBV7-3,TGTGCCAGCAGCCTAACTCAGGGGAATGAGCAGTTCTTC,CASSLTQGNEQFF
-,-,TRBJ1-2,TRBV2,TGTGCCAGCCGGAACATTCCGGAGGGCGACTATGGCTACACCTTC,CASRNIPEGDYGYTF
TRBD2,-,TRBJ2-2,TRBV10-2,TGCGCCAGCACTCGTAGCGGGGGGGCGGGGGAGCTGTTTTTT,CASTRSGGAGELFF
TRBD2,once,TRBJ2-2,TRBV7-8,TGTGCCAGCAGCCCGACTAGCGGGGGGGCCGGGGAGCTGTTTTTT,CASSPTSGGAGELFF
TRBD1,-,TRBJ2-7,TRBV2,TGTGCCAGCAGATGGGCAGGGGGTAATAACGAGCAGTACTTC,CASRWAGGNNEQYF
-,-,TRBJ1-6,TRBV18,TGTGCCGGCTCACTAAACAAGGATTCACCCCTCCACTTT,CAGSLNKDSPLHF
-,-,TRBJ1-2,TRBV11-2,TGTGCCAGCAGCTTAGTCGGGACCGACCTCTATGGCTACACCTTC,CASSLVGTDLYGYTF
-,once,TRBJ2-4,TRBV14,TGTGCCAGCTCAAAAGCTGGACTTCGAAGGGACAAAAACATTCAGTACTTC,CASSKAGLRRDKNIQYF
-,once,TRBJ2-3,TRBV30,TGTGCCTGGAGTCTAGACATCACAGATACGCAGTATTTT,CAWSLDITDTQYF
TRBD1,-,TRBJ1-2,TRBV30,TGTGCCTCGAATAAAGGCAGGACAGGGCTGGGGGGCTATGGCTACACCTTC,CASNKGRTGLGGYGYTF
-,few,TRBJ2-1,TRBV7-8,TGTGCCAGCAGCGCCCAGATCTACAATGAGCAGTTCTTC,CASSAQIYNEQFF
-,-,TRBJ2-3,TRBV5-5,TGTGCCAGCAGCCGGACGGGGGATGGCACAGATACGCAGTATTTT,CASSRTGDGTDTQYF
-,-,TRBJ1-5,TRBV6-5,TGTGCCAGCAGTTATGGCGGTCGCAATCAGCCCCAGCATTTT,CASSYGGRNQPQHF
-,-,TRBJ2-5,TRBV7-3,TGTGCCAGCAGCTTGTCACCGGGGACGCGGACCCAGTACTTC,CASSLSPGTRTQYF
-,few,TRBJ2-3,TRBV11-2,TGTGCCAGCAGCTTAGGCATCACAGATACGCAGTATTTT,CASSLGITDTQYF
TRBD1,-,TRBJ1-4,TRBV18,TGTGCCAGCTCAGCCGGGACAGGGAGCGAAAAACTGTTTTTT,CASSAGTGSEKLFF
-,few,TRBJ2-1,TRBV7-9,TGTGCCAGCAGCTTAGGGGATTACGCCCCCCGGCAGTTCTTC,CASSLGDYAPRQFF
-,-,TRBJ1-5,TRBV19,TGTGCCACCTACCCTAGCGGGGTCGGCAATCAGCCCCAGCATTTT,CATYPSGVGNQPQHF
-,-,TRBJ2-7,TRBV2,TGTGCCAGCGCGTATCCGGTTTCCTACGAGCAGTACTTC,CASAYPVSYEQYF